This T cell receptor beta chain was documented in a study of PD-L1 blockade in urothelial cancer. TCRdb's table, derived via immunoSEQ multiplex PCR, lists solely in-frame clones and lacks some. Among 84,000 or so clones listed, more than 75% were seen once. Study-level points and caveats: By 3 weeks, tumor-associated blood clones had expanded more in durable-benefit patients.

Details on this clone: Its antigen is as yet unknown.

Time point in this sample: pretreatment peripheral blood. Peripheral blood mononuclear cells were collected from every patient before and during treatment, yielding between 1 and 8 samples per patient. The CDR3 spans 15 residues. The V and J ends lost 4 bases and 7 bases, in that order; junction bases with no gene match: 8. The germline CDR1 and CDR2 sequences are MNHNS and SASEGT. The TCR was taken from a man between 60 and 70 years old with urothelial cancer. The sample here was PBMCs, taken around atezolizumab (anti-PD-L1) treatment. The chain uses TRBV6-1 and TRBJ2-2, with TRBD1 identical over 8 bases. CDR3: CASSAQGQVYGELFF. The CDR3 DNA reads TGTGCCAGCAGTGCCCAGGGACAGGTATACGGGGAGCTGTTTTTT.